This TCR beta chain was captured by sequencing in a study of neoadjuvant anti-PD-1 for oral cavity cancer (dated by TCRdb to the early 2020s). In terms of the full investigation: Before curative-intent surgical resection, most patients were given three to four biweekly doses of nivolumab at 3 mg/kg. The parent correlative cohort had around 13 patients and a response rate of 33%. Patients with complete response, partial response or stable disease by RECIST 1.1 were defined as responders, whereas patients with progression were defined as non-responders. Patients who did not progress were given a fourth nivolumab dose at about day 43 and had definitive surgical resection on days 50-56.

The time point label of this sample denotes: before neoadjuvant nivolumab. Patients had been newly diagnosed with stage II-IVA oral cavity squamous cell carcinoma, and no prior systemic or radiation treatment had been given to the patients. The cohort was made up of patients with locally advanced, HPV-negative oral cavity squamous cell carcinoma. Peripheral blood mononuclear cells were analyzed directly and were not maintained or expanded in culture. The samples were obtained from a longitudinal correlative study of a single-arm phase II trial testing neoadjuvant nivolumab in oral cavity squamous cell carcinoma. Subject-matched pre- and post-treatment PBMCs and tumors from three responders and three non-responders were subjected to genomic DNA-based TCRbeta sequencing. Peripheral blood mononuclear cells were collected before nivolumab treatment and were collected again after treatment, at the time of surgery. Genomic DNA was isolated from PBMCs using the Maxwell RSC DNA from Cells kit.

For deep sequencing, PBMC libraries mostly used about 490 ng of input genomic DNA, with six replicates for each sample. TCRbeta libraries were prepared with the immunoSEQ hsTCRbeta kit according to the manufacturer's instructions. The finished libraries were brought together in one pool at approximately 3.1 nM, which was then read using an Illumina NovaSeq 6000 S4 flow cell. Per the authors' processing: Raw data preprocessing and quality control were performed with the immunoSEQ Analyzer. The analysis was restricted to productive rearrangements, with each unique CDR3 amino acid sequence defining a clonotype. Repertoire clonality was estimated as the Gini-Simpson index, which was computed with the R package tcR. Student's t test was used to compare Gini indices, while Pearson correlation assessed associations with tumor size change. In TCRdb, the immuneACCESS table is reduced to in-frame sequences with V and J assigned. These tables do not hold every clone; where another copy was compared, an unresolved V gene accounts for under half, and the others remain unexplained. V, J and clone size were drawn from that table, and D and trimming were deduced from the DNA. In this sample the table shows 12,000 to 15,000 clones, approximately 71% of which occur a single time. Less than 3.5% of the sample lies in the top ten.

The germline V gene supplies CDR1 SGHVS and CDR2 FQNEAQ. Compared with germline, V lacks 3 bases and J lacks 1 base; bases without a gene match: 3. From the cysteine through the phenylalanine, the CDR3 covers 14 amino acids. Only the CDR3 region is kept as DNA, spanning 42 bases read in frame from base 1. Beyond this particular receptor, the publication reports: Higher pretreatment blood Treg/Th17 ratios correlated with higher pretreatment blood TCRbeta clonality and lower post-treatment tumor TCRbeta clonality. TCR analyses included only a few patients per response group, and the authors called for larger cohorts for validation. After neoadjuvant nivolumab, significantly higher T cell clonality (Gini index) was found within PBMCs in non-responders than in responders.

Comment on this clone: Its recognized antigen is unknown. Base qualities are not at hand, and no much larger clone is one base apart.

The sequence was obtained from a person aged 40 to 85 with oral cavity squamous cell carcinoma. In this chain, TRBV7-8 is recombined with TRBJ2-7, with TRBD1 identical over 7 junction bases. The sample here was PBMCs, taken before nivolumab (anti-PD-1) treatment. The encoded CDR3 is CASSFRDSSYEQYF. The sequenced DNA: TGTGCCAGCAGCTTCAGGGACAGTTCCTACGAGCAGTACTTC.